This T cell receptor (beta chain) was found in a study of blood T cell repertoires in COVID-19. Study at large: T cells, B-cell-depleted T cells, or PBMCs provided the cDNA or gDNA that served as material.

Looked up from germline, CDR1 is MRHNA and CDR2 is SNTAGT. Trimming took off 3 bases at V and 1 base at J, with 9 bases between the two ends. This CDR3 has 14 amino acids. Participants reported their clinical history, and cohort assignment relied on those reports. Sequencing was performed with immunoSEQ multiplex PCR; in TCRdb, only in-frame clones are kept and a portion is missing. This table has approximately 300,000 clones, approximately 83% appearing once. The sequencing input was PBMCs or T cells enriched from blood (not recorded which). The V gene is TRBV6-4, the J gene TRBJ2-5; D might be TRBD2 (6 bases). The TCR was taken from a woman between 25 and 40 years old who had recovered from COVID-19. CDR3 amino acids: CASSELAFQETQYF. The CDR3 coding sequence is TGTGCCAGCAGTGAACTAGCCTTCCAAGAGACCCAGTACTTC.